At least ten counts were recorded for the clone carrying this TCR beta chain. Time point here: newly diagnosed GD, antithyroid drugs for less than 3 months. Preparation of the TCR library used RNA extracted from PBMCs. Per the germline V gene, CDR1 is SGHVS and CDR2 is FQNEAQ. The CDR3 loop spans 14 amino acids. J gave up 9 bases and V 5 bases, and 9 bases lay outside the gene matches. For TCR beta, libraries came from iRepertoire HTBI primers and Arm-PCR of CDR3 regions. TCRdb reprocessed the multiplex PCR reads with MiXCR, giving one entry per CDR3 protein. Seen here are fewer than 450,000 distinct CDR3 sequences, around 16% observed once, and the top ten hold about 8.3%. This sample was taken from a study of regulatory T cells in long-lasting Graves disease. The data also belong to a second study, concerning T cells in Graves' hyperthyroidism and ophthalmopathy. Turning to that study: First-round RT-PCR of the TCR CDR3 relied on the HTBI primer set.

The sequence came from a middle-aged woman with Graves disease. The chain has TRBV7-8 and TRBJ1-4; 7 bases agree with TRBD1. Specimen: peripheral blood mononuclear cells (PBMCs), collected at new diagnosis, from a patient treated with antithyroid drugs. CDR3 region: CASSQRQGDQKLFF. In DNA, the CDR3 is TGTGCCAGCAGCCAACGACAGGGAGACCAAAAACTGTTTTTT.